The present T cell receptor beta chain was sequenced within a study of shared clonotypes between healthy human individuals. Study as a whole: Aged 18 to 49, the donors were a couple of women and a few men.

Assay: immunoSEQ multiplex PCR; the TCRdb copy retains only in-frame clones and omits some. The sample carries 850,000 to 1,100,000 clones, 77% recorded once. A remark on this clone: Antigen specificity is unknown.

Study-level findings and limits: Relative to memory subsets, naive subsets generally showed larger estimated richness. The diversity represented, both genetic and in exposure history, was limited by few donors.

This CDR3 comprises 13 residues. The germline gives CDR1 WSHSY, CDR2 SAAADI. Unmatched junction bases numbered 7, after V lost 11 bases and J lost 6 bases. Sequencing was performed on memory CD4+ T cells from PBMCs. As for subset: CD45RA-negative fraction. The TCR sequence derives from a man aged 18 to 30 in good health. Some clones in this sample may be carry-over from other donors' samples. This chain links TRBV10-2 with TRBJ2-5, with 12 bases fitting TRBD1. The CDR3 DNA reads TGCGCCTCCAGGGGACAGGGGGCGCAGACCCAGTACTTC. Encoded protein: CASRGQGAQTQYF.